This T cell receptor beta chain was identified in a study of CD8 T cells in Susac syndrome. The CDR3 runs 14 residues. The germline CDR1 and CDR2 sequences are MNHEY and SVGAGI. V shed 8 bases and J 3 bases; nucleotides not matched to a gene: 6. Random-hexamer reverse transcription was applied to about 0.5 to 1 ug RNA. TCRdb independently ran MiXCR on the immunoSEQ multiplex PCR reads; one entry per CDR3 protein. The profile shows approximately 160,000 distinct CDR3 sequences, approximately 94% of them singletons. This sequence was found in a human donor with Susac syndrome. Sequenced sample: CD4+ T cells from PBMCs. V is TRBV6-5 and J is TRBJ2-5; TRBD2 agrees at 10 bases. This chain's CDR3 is CASLGSGREETQYF. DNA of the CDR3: TGTGCCAGCCTTGGAAGCGGGAGGGAAGAGACCCAGTACTTC.